The present T cell receptor beta chain was sequenced within a study of cytomegalovirus exposure and HLA in healthy donors. V lost 8 bases to trimming and J lost 3 bases; unmatched junction nucleotides: 3. This CDR3 is built from 15 residues. CDR1 and CDR2 from the germline V gene are SGHRS and YFSETQ. Vbeta (60) and Jbeta (13) primers were used in the PCR. Clones were sequenced by immunoSEQ multiplex PCR, and TCRdb holds only the in-frame ones, with some missing. The repertoire includes 200,000 or so clones, about 90% of them detected once, and about 0.24% sits in the top ten. The rearrangement links TRBV5-1 to TRBJ2-2, with 14 bases fitting TRBD2. The sequence came from a girl under two years old in good health and CMV-seronegative. Sequenced: PBMCs. CDR3 sequence (DNA): TGCGCCAGTAAGGGACTAGCGGGAGACACCGGGGAGCTGTTTTTT. Translation: CASKGLAGDTGELFF.